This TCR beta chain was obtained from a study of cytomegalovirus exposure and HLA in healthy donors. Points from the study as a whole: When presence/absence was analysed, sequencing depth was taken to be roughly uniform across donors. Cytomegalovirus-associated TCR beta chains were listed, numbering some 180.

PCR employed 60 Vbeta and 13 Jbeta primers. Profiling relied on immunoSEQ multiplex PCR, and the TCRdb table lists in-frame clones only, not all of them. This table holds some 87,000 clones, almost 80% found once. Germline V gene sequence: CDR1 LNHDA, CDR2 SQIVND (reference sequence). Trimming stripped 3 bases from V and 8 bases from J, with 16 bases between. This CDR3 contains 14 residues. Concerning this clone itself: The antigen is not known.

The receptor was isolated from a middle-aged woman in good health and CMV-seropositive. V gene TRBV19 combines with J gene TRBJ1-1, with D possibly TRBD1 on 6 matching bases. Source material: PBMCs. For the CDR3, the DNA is TGTGCCAGTAGTATCGGGACATCTCTAACCGAAGCTTTCTTT. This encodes CASSIGTSLTEAFF.